The TCR beta chain under discussion was sequenced for a study of identical twins. Only healthy Caucasians were enrolled as donors. Of note for this clonotype: Its antigen is not known.

V was cut by 4 bases and J by 4 bases, with 11 bases left in between. The CDR3 has 13 amino acids. CDR1 and CDR2 from the germline V gene are SGHRS and YFSETQ. General study points: Rather than following the same donors, the conclusions depended on cross-sectional statistical analysis. Carriage of fewer insertions was seen in abundant cord blood beta clonotypes, whereas memory repertoires showed none.

Using its own MiXCR run on the 5' RACE reads, TCRdb lists one record per CDR3 protein. This table holds 700,000 or so distinct CDR3 sequences, less than 10% found once. This same sample was also taken into another study, of yellow fever vaccine responses in identical twins.

The source of this sequence is a woman under 30 in good health. V gene TRBV5-1 combines with J gene TRBJ1-1; D unresolved. What was sequenced was PBMCs. CDR3 residues: CASSKAVSTEAFF. CDR3 bases: TGCGCCAGCAGCAAGGCGGTGAGCACTGAAGCTTTCTTT.